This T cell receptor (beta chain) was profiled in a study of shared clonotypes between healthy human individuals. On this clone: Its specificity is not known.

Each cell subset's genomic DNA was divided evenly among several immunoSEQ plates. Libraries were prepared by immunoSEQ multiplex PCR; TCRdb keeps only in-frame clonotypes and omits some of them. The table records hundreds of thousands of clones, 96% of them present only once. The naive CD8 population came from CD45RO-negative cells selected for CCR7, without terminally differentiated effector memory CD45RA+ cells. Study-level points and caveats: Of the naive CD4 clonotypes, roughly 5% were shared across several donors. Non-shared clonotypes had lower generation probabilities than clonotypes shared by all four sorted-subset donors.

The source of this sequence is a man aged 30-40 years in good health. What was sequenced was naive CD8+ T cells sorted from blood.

The CDR3 nucleotides are TGTGCCAGCAGCTACCTAGCGGGAGCAAGGAATGAGCAGTTCTTC. Translating gives CASSYLAGARNEQFF. The chain combines TRBV7-3 with TRBJ2-1, with 10 bases that match TRBD2. This CDR3 spans 15 amino acids. V was clipped by 4 bases and J by 7 bases; unmatched bases: 7. Germline loops: CDR1 SGHTA, CDR2 FQGTGA.